These 29 T cell receptor beta chains came from one sample sequenced in a study of early T cells in non-severe SARS-CoV-2 infection (dated by TCRdb to 2020 to 2023). Receptor amplification or capture employed 5' RACE. Sequenced on a NextSeq 500. TCRdb trimmed public reads at Q25 via fastp, called clones via MiXCR and kept in-frame beta chains. Each entry is one CDR3 protein sequence, shown with its most common DNA and genes. Here the sample has 65,000 to 80,000 distinct CDR3 sequences; 13% occur a single time. Less than 1.5% of the sample is held by the ten biggest clonotypes. Sequencing input: whole blood. Receptor source: an adult who was a healthcare worker with PCR-confirmed SARS-CoV-2 infection or an uninfected control (not recorded which).

This clonotype has only a few counts. The chain couples TRBV28 to TRBJ2-5; TRBD1 matches at 8 bases. Germline CDR1 MDHEN, CDR2 SYDVKM. This CDR3 has 14 amino acids. V trimming: 7 bases; J trimming: 5 bases; junction bases outside the gene matches: 9. CDR3 protein: CASTRDRLTETQYF. CDR3 sequence (DNA): TGTGCCAGCACCAGGGACAGGTTGACGGAGACCCAGTACTTC.

The gene calls are TRBV12-3 or TRBV12-4 and TRBJ2-1; D is perhaps TRBD2 (5 bases). This CDR3 is 14 amino acids long. Trimming took 6 bases from V and 0 from J, leaving 9 bases between them. The CDR3 sequence: CASRSGSSYNEQFF. For the CDR3, the DNA is TGTGCCAGCAGAAGTGGGAGCTCCTACAATGAGCAGTTCTTC.

This clonotype was observed a handful of times. This rearrangement joins TRBV6-2 or TRBV6-3 to TRBJ1-2; possible D gene TRBD1, 6 bases. The CDR3 totals 15 residues. Germline V gives CDR1 MNHEY, CDR2 SVGEGT. The V gene lost 5 bases and the J gene lost 6 bases, with 19 bases spanning the gap. The CDR3 DNA reads as TGTGCCAGCAGTACCAATACAGGGCCGGAAGATGGCTACACCTTC. It encodes CASSTNTGPEDGYTF.

This clonotype was found many times. CDR3 protein: CASSSGRQRAYEQYF. Here the CDR3 DNA reads TGCGCCAGCAGCTCGGGACGCCAAAGGGCCTACGAGCAGTACTTC. This chain links TRBV5-1 with TRBJ2-7, with D perhaps assigned TRBD1 or TRBD2 (5 bases each). Trimming left V 3 bases short and J 2 bases short, with 15 bases between. This CDR3 contains 15 residues. CDR1 is SGHRS, CDR2 YFSETQ, per germline.

The sample holds a few counts of this clonotype. The J gene is TRBJ2-7, the V gene TRBV29-1, with no clear D. Trimming removed 4 bases at V and 0 bases at J, with 10 bases between. The CDR3 length is 13 residues. Germline V gene sequence: CDR1 SQVTM, CDR2 ANQGSEA. CDR3 in DNA: TGCAGCGTTGGGCTTATGAGCTCCTACGAGCAGTACTTC. Translating gives CSVGLMSSYEQYF.

This clonotype was picked up a small number of times. The chain employs TRBV28 and TRBJ2-1; the match to TRBD2 covers 7 bases. The J segment lost 7 bases and the V segment lost 3 bases, leaving 18 bases of the junction unmatched. This CDR3 has 18 amino acids. The germline CDR1 and CDR2 sequences are MDHEN and SYDVKM. CDR3 nucleotide sequence: TGTGCCAGCAGTTTTAGGCCAGGGAGGGCCGTCCCCCAGAATGAGCAGTTCTTC. Translating it yields CASSFRPGRAVPQNEQFF.

Notes on this clonotype: At one of its ends the junction is not consistent with the germline gene, which may arise from a read error. The V gene is TRBV3-1, the J gene TRBJ1-6; no definite D call. Germline-derived CDR1 and CDR2 are LGHDT and YNNKEL (reference sequence). The CDR3 contains 15 residues. The CDR3 DNA reads TGTGCCAGCTGCCACTTTGCAGGTCAGAATTCACCCCTCCACTTT. Translated, it gives CASCHFAGQNSPLHF. The complete variable domain, with remaining parts taken from reference TRBV3-1 and TRBJ1-6, reads DTAVSQTPKYLVTQMGNDKSIKCEQNLGHDTMYWYKQDSKKFLKIMFSYNNKELIINETVPNRFSPKSPDKAHLNLHINSLELGDSAVYFCASCHFAGQNSPLHFGNGTRLTVT.

This clonotype was seen at least ten times. J is TRBJ2-7 and V is TRBV27, with a tentative D call TRBD1 (6 bases). CDR3 length: 14 amino acids. Germline V gene sequence: CDR1 MNHEY, CDR2 SMNVEV (reference sequence). Trimming removed 2 bases from V and 3 bases from J, with 11 bases in between. The CDR3 nucleotides are TGTGCCAGCAGTTTAAGACAGGCGGGCTACGAGCAGTACTTC. As protein: CASSLRQAGYEQYF.

This clonotype was seen ten or more times. This chain joins TRBV6-5 and TRBJ2-7; 7 nucleotides agree with TRBD1. V was clipped by 10 bases and J by 5 bases; unmatched bases: 5. Germline CDR1 reads MNHEY; CDR2 reads SVGAGI. The CDR3 extends over 11 amino acids. The CDR3 DNA follows: TGTGCCACACGACAGGGTCACGAGCAGTACTTC. As protein: CATRQGHEQYF.

The genes are TRBV12-3 or TRBV12-4 and TRBJ2-5, with 8 bases matching TRBD2. Losses at the gene ends were 5 bases for V and 5 bases for J; bases not matched to a gene: 4. The CDR3 extends over 13 amino acids. As DNA, the CDR3 is TGTGCCAGCAGTAAGGGACTAGGGGAGACCCAGTACTTC. As protein: CASSKGLGETQYF.

This clonotype was seen many times. The V and J genes are TRBV11-2 and TRBJ2-1; perhaps TRBD2 as D (6 bases). Trimming took off 4 bases at V and 0 bases at J, with 16 bases between the two ends. This CDR3 contains 17 residues. Germline V gives CDR1 SGHAT, CDR2 FQNNGV. CDR3 protein: CASSSGLDGSSYNEQFF. The CDR3 nucleotides read TGTGCCAGCAGCTCAGGCCTCGACGGGAGCTCCTACAATGAGCAGTTCTTC.

The CDR3 region is CASRTDRGGSEQYF. Here the CDR3 DNA reads TGTGCCAGCAGAACCGACAGGGGAGGAAGCGAGCAGTACTTC. The chain carries TRBV12-3 or TRBV12-4 and TRBJ2-7; 8 nucleotides match TRBD1. V lost 6 bases to trimming and J lost 6 bases; unmatched junction nucleotides: 10. This CDR3 region has 14 residues.

This clonotype was observed many times. This sequence joins TRBV29-1 and TRBJ1-1, with D unresolved. The CDR3 contains 12 residues. Deletions cut 5 bases from V and 4 bases from J, with 11 bases between. Germline CDR1 is SQVTM and CDR2 is ANQGSEA. The CDR3 DNA reads TGCAGCGTTCTTGTATTGGGCACTGAAGCTTTCTTT. Protein: CSVLVLGTEAFF.

This clonotype turned up a few times. The chain is built from TRBV29-1 and TRBJ1-1; D gene uncertain. Germline V CDR1 and CDR2: SQVTM, ANQGSEA. Between the trimmed V and J ends, which lost 7 bases and 5 bases, there was a span of 11 bases. This CDR3 is 11 amino acids long. CDR3 region: CSGWRETEAFF. CDR3 bases: TGCAGCGGCTGGCGGGAGACTGAAGCTTTCTTT. The variable domain in full, with the rest retrieved from reference TRBV29-1 and TRBJ1-1, is SAVISQKPSRDICQRGTSLTIQCQVDSQVTMMFWYRQQPGQSLTLIATANQGSEATYESGFVIDKFPISRPNLTFSTLTVSNMSPEDSSIYLCSGWRETEAFFGQGTRLTVV.

The table lists this clonotype with many counts. The chain links TRBV28 to TRBJ2-7; 12 positions agree with TRBD1. CDR3 length: 16 residues. J gave up 4 bases and V 2 bases, and 6 bases lay outside the gene matches. CDR1 and CDR2 (germline): MDHEN, SYDVKM. The CDR3 protein is CASSLSPGQGAYEQYF. CDR3 DNA: TGTGCCAGCAGTTTAAGTCCGGGACAGGGGGCTTACGAGCAGTACTTC.

This clonotype was counted a few times. This chain joins TRBV2 and TRBJ2-7, with D possibly matching TRBD2 (6 bases). Germline CDR1 is SNHLY and CDR2 is FYNNEI. CDR3 size: 16 residues. V lost 4 bases, J lost 1 base, and 17 bases lay in between. The CDR3 DNA is TGTGCCAGCAGTGCTCAACTTGGGCGGGGTTCCTACGAGCAGTACTTC. Translated: CASSAQLGRGSYEQYF.

This clonotype showed up just a few times. The chain is built from TRBV5-1 and TRBJ2-5; TRBD1 matches 7 bases. The CDR3 has 14 amino acids. V lost 0 bases and J lost 3; bases outside the gene matches: 2. CDR1 SGHRS and CDR2 YFSETQ come from the germline V gene. CDR3 residues: CASSLAGTEETQYF. CDR3 in DNA: TGCGCCAGCAGCTTGGCCGGGACAGAAGAGACCCAGTACTTC.

This clonotype has ten or more counts. The chain joins TRBV2 to TRBJ1-1; weak D call: TRBD1 (6 bases). CDR3 length: 13 amino acids. Trimming removed 4 bases at V and 3 bases at J, with 9 bases between. Germline V gene sequence: CDR1 SNHLY, CDR2 FYNNEI. The chain's CDR3 is CASSGGQHTEAFF. In nucleotides, the CDR3 is TGTGCCAGCAGTGGAGGACAGCACACTGAAGCTTTCTTT.

The sample holds many counts of this clonotype. The chain couples TRBV28 to TRBJ1-1; TRBD1 matches 8 bases. The junction had 9 bases not matched to a gene; V was cut back by 6 bases and J by 6 bases. This CDR3 contains 14 residues. Germline V CDR1 and CDR2: MDHEN, SYDVKM. In DNA, the CDR3 is TGTGCCAGCAGCCTACCAGGGGGCAAAGCTGAAGCTTTCTTT. It yields the protein CASSLPGGKAEAFF.

The chain links TRBV11-2 to TRBJ2-2; D may be TRBD1 (6 bases). Germline V gene sequence: CDR1 SGHAT, CDR2 FQNNGV. The CDR3 totals 17 residues. Trimming cost V 5 bases and J 4 bases, with 20 bases left between them. CDR3 nucleotides: TGTGCCAGCAGCCATAGCCTATACAGGGTCCCCACCGGGGAGCTGTTTTTT. It is translated as CASSHSLYRVPTGELFF. Full variable domain (rest looked up from reference TRBV11-2 and TRBJ2-2): EAGVAQSPRYKIIEKRQSVAFWCNPISGHATLYWYQQILGQGPKLLIQFQNNGVVDDSQLPKDRFSAERLKGVDSTLKIQPAKLEDSAVYLCASSHSLYRVPTGELFFGEGSRLTVL.

This clonotype was seen only a few times. The rearrangement uses TRBV7-9 and TRBJ2-2; D might be TRBD2 (6 bases). The CDR3 extends over 14 amino acids. Germline CDR1 reads SEHNR; CDR2 reads FQNEAQ (reference sequence). Trimming took off 10 bases at V and 0 bases at J, with 12 bases between the two ends. The CDR3 loop reads CATRPSANTGELFF. CDR3 nucleotide sequence: TGTGCCACCCGGCCTAGCGCGAACACCGGGGAGCTGTTTTTT.

V usage is TRBV4-2 and J usage is TRBJ2-5, with D perhaps matching TRBD1 (5 bases). CDR1 is LGHNA and CDR2 is YNFKEQ in the germline V gene. The CDR3 extends over 14 amino acids. Trimming shortened V by 4 bases and J by 2 bases, and 11 bases separated the two germline ends. This CDR3 reads CASSRTGWQETQYF. In DNA, the CDR3 is TGTGCCAGCAGCCGCACAGGTTGGCAAGAGACCCAGTACTTC.

This clonotype showed up just a few times. This chain links TRBV11-2 with TRBJ2-5, with 13 bases matching TRBD2. The length of the CDR3 is 16 residues. V gave up 5 bases and J gave up 3 bases; unmatched junction bases: 6. CDR1 is SGHAT and CDR2 is FQNNGV in the germline V gene. In DNA, the CDR3 is TGTGCCAGCAGCGACCGGACTAGCGGGAGTGAAGAGACCCAGTACTTC. It yields the protein CASSDRTSGSEETQYF.

Ten or more counts support this clonotype. This chain links TRBV12-3 or TRBV12-4 with TRBJ2-7, with 8 bases that match TRBD2. J was trimmed by 12 bases and V by 3 bases; bases with no gene match: 4. The CDR3 totals 11 residues. In nucleotides, the CDR3 is TGTGCCAGCAGTTTGAGCGGGGGCCTGTACTTC. This translates into CASSLSGGLYF.

This clonotype occurred many times. V usage is TRBV28 and J usage is TRBJ2-3; TRBD1 matches 7 bases. CDR3 size: 14 residues. Germline V CDR1 and CDR2: MDHEN, SYDVKM. V dropped 6 bases and J dropped 3; count of bases not matched to a gene: 6. DNA for the CDR3: TGTGCCAGCAGGGGACAGCACAATACAGATACGCAGTATTTT. Its translation is CASRGQHNTDTQYF. Full variable domain (missing parts from reference TRBV28 and TRBJ2-3): DVKVTQSSRYLVKRTGEKVFLECVQDMDHENMFWYRQDPGLGLRLIYFSYDVKMKEKGDIPEGYSVSREKKERFSLILESASTNQTSMYLCASRGQHNTDTQYFGPGTRLTVL.

This sequence joins TRBV18 and TRBJ2-3; no reliable D call. The CDR3 covers 17 residues. CDR1 KGHSH and CDR2 LQKENI come from the germline V gene. Trimming pared 6 bases from V and 2 bases from J, leaving 21 bases between. The CDR3, as DNA: TGTGCCAGCTCTCCGGACCTCCCTGTGGGGTCCACAGATACGCAGTATTTT. Protein: CASSPDLPVGSTDTQYF.

This clonotype was recorded many times. The rearrangement uses TRBV6-2 or TRBV6-3 and TRBJ2-7; D is tentatively TRBD1 or TRBD2 (5 bases each). V lost 5 bases and J 3 bases, leaving 23 bases between the germline ends. The CDR3 loop spans 17 amino acids. Per germline, CDR1 MNHEY and CDR2 SVGEGT. Written as DNA, the CDR3 is TGTGCCAGCAGTAACCGTTCAGGGTCAGGGAGAAACTACGAGCAGTACTTC. It translates to CASSNRSGSGRNYEQYF.

This clonotype came up many times. The chain links TRBV7-6 to TRBJ1-1; D gene uncertain. Trimming stripped 5 bases from V and 5 bases from J, with 9 bases between. Germline assignment: CDR1 SGHVS and CDR2 FNYEAQ. This CDR3 spans 12 amino acids. Here the CDR3 DNA reads TGTGCCAGCAGCGCCATAAAGACTGAAGCTTTCTTT. Protein sequence: CASSAIKTEAFF.

V is TRBV4-3 and J is TRBJ2-4; the D gene is possibly TRBD1 (5 bases). The CDR3 consists of 15 residues. Germline V gene sequence: CDR1 LGHNA, CDR2 YSLEER. V lost 0 bases to trimming and J lost 13 bases, with 19 bases between them. The chain's CDR3 is CASSQDKAGPLQQYF. The CDR3 nucleotides read TGCGCCAGCAGCCAAGATAAGGCAGGGCCCCTACAACAGTACTTC.